This T cell receptor (beta chain) was profiled in a study of technical replicates of blood from several donors. Sequencing was performed with immunoSEQ multiplex PCR; in TCRdb, only in-frame clones are kept and a portion is missing. The sample lists tens of thousands of clones; 95% to 96% were seen once. About this clone: The junction differs from germline at one of its ends, possibly a read error.

The sample taken for sequencing was T cells isolated from PBMCs. The clonotype was recovered from a human donor in good health.

DNA for the CDR3: TGTGCCAGCAGTAAAGGGAGGACTAATGAAAAACTGTTTTTT. This sequence encodes CASSKGRTNEKLFF. The rearrangement joins TRBV19 to TRBJ1-4; D not certain. The V gene's germline CDR1 is LNHDA and CDR2 SQIVND (reference sequence). The CDR3 runs 14 residues.